This T cell receptor (beta chain) was captured in a study of Graves' ophthalmopathy and Graves' hyperthyroidism. As the template, RNA transcripts were used to amplify TCR beta CDR3 regions. HTBI primers primed a first-round RT-PCR, and a second-round multiplex PCR followed. TCRdb fed the multiplex PCR reads into MiXCR, producing one record per CDR3 protein. The profile shows hundreds of thousands of distinct CDR3 sequences, 45% of them singletons. The germline V gene encodes CDR1 SEHNR and CDR2 FQNEAQ (reference sequence). The CDR3 spans 15 residues. V dropped 4 bases and J dropped 1; count of bases not matched to a gene: 2.

The chain has TRBV7-9 and TRBJ2-3, with 10 bases fitting TRBD2. Sequencing used peripheral blood. This receptor was taken from an adult man with Graves' ophthalmopathy. This CDR3 is CASSYGTSGTDTQYF. As DNA, the CDR3 is TGTGCCAGCAGCTACGGGACTAGCGGCACAGATACGCAGTATTTT.